This T cell receptor beta chain was observed in a study of blood T cells in healthy people across ages. For the second PCR, which ran for about 7 to 11 cycles, a sample-barcoded 5' primer and a J-beta primer mix were used. TCRdb analysed the 5' RACE reads with MiXCR anew, one entry per CDR3 protein. The sample has about 1,600,000 distinct CDR3 sequences; roughly 45% are singletons. Trimming took 10 bases from V and 0 from J, leaving 12 bases between them. Germline CDR1 is MNHEY and CDR2 is SVGAGI. The CDR3 runs to 13 residues. The chain is built from TRBV6-5 and TRBJ1-2, with D possibly matching TRBD1 (5 bases). The sequenced sample consisted of blood. The origin of this receptor is a woman under 30 in good health. In DNA, the CDR3 is TGTGCCACAAGACAGAATACTAACTATGGCTACACCTTC. Amino acids: CATRQNTNYGYTF.